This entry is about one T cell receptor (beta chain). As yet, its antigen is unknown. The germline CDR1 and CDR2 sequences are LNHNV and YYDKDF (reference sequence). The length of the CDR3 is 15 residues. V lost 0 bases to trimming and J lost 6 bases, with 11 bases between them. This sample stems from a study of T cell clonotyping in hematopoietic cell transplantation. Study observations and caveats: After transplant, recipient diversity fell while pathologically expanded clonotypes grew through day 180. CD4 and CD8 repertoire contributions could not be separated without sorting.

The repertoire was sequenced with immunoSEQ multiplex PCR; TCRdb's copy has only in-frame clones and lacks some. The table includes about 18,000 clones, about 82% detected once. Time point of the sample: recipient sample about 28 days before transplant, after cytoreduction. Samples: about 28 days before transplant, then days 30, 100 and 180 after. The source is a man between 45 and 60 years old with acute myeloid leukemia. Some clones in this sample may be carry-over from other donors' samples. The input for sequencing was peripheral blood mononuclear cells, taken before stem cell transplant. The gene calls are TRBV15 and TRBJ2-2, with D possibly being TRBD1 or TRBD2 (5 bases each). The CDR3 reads CATSREDLGAGELFF. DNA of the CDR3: TGTGCCACCAGCAGAGAGGACCTGGGGGCCGGGGAGCTGTTTTTT.